The 12 T cell receptor beta chains below come from one sample, sequenced in a study of blood T cell repertoires in COVID-19. Method: immunoSEQ multiplex PCR; TCRdb's copy keeps in-frame clones and lacks some. The table lists more than 95,000 clones, over 80% of them singletons, with roughly 14% in the top ten. Input material: peripheral blood. The receptors here all came from a man between 50 and 59 years old with acute or convalescent COVID-19.

The V gene is TRBV5-4, the J gene TRBJ2-1; possibly TRBD2 for D (6 bases). V lost 5 bases and J lost 4, with 10 bases in between. The CDR3 has 13 amino acids. Germline V gene lookup returns CDR1 SGHNT and CDR2 YYREEE (reference sequence). The CDR3 nucleotides are TGTGCCAGCAGTTCCGGGACTTACAATGAGCAGTTCTTC. Amino acids: CASSSGTYNEQFF. The complete variable domain, with remaining parts taken from reference TRBV5-4 and TRBJ2-1, reads ETGVTQSPTHLIKTRGQQVTLRCSSQSGHNTVSWYQQALGQGPQFIFQYYREEENGRGNFPPRFSGLQFPNYSSELNVNALELDDSALYLCASSSGTYNEQFFGPGTRLTVL.

The rearrangement joins TRBV12-1 to TRBJ2-5; the D call of TRBD2 is as the table states it, not checked on the DNA. TRBV12-1 is reported as a pseudogene. The CDR3 spans 13 residues. CDR3 residues: CASTRRSLETQYF. CDR3 DNA sequence: TGTGCCAGCACCCGGAGAAGTCTAGAGACCCAGTACTTC.

The V and J genes are TRBV6-1 and TRBJ1-5, with a tentative D call TRBD1 (6 bases). The germline V gene has CDR1 MNHNS and CDR2 SASEGT. Trimming shortened V by 4 bases and J by 7 bases, and 17 bases separated the two germline ends. The CDR3 runs to 15 residues. The DNA for the CDR3 is TGTGCCAGCAGTGCAGCGGGGGCCTCCGTCCAGCCCCAGCATTTT. It is translated as CASSAAGASVQPQHF.

This chain uses TRBV5-6 with TRBJ1-5; 7 bases line up with TRBD1. Germline-derived CDR1 and CDR2 are SGHDT and YYEEEE. The CDR3 covers 15 residues. Trimming removed 4 bases from V and 4 bases from J; junction bases left unmatched: 8. In DNA form, the CDR3 reads TGTGCCAGCAGCCCTAAGACAGGGAAGAATCAGCCCCAGCATTTT. Residues: CASSPKTGKNQPQHF.

V is TRBV25-1 and J is TRBJ2-1; a weak D match, TRBD2 (6 bases). The CDR3 has 15 amino acids. Between the trimmed V and J ends, which lost 7 bases and 3 bases, there was a span of 16 bases. From germline, CDR1 is MGHDK and CDR2 SYGVNS. CDR3 residues: CASNDRAGNYNEQFF. In nucleotides, the CDR3 is TGTGCCAGCAACGACCGGGCGGGAAACTACAATGAGCAGTTCTTC.

The chain combines TRBV10-2 with TRBJ2-3; 8 bases are shared with TRBD1. The J segment lost 8 bases and the V segment lost 0 bases, leaving 7 bases of the junction unmatched. Germline loops: CDR1 WSHSY, CDR2 SAAADI. The length of the CDR3 is 15 residues. The DNA of the CDR3 is TGCGCCAGCAGTGAGTCTTGGACAGGGTGGGGTACGCAGTATTTT. As protein: CASSESWTGWGTQYF.

V and J are TRBV5-1 and TRBJ2-7; D unclear. The V and J ends lost 0 bases and 5 bases respectively, with 9 bases between them. The germline gives CDR1 SGHRS, CDR2 YFSETQ. The CDR3 loop spans 13 amino acids. CDR3 residues: CASSLDILNEQYF. CDR3 nucleotide sequence: TGCGCCAGCAGCTTGGACATTTTAAACGAGCAGTACTTC. The variable domain in full, completed from reference TRBV5-1 and TRBJ2-7, reads KAGVTQTPRYLIKTRGQQVTLSCSPISGHRSVSWYQQTPGQGLQFLFEYFSETQRNKGNFPGRFSGRQFSNSRSEMNVSTLELGDSALYLCASSLDILNEQYFGPGTRLTVT.

The V gene is TRBV18, the J gene TRBJ1-4, with D unclear. V lost 2 bases and J lost 2, with 6 bases in between. Germline lookup yields CDR1 KGHSH and CDR2 LQKENI. The CDR3 has 14 amino acids. DNA of the CDR3: TGTGCCAGCTCACCAGGGCAGACTAATGAAAAACTGTTTTTT. Translated: CASSPGQTNEKLFF. The full variable domain, completed using reference TRBV18 and TRBJ1-4, is NAGVMQNPRHLVRRRGQEARLRCSPMKGHSHVYWYRQLPEEGLKFMVYLQKENIIDESGMPKERFSAEFPKEGPSILRIQQVVRGDSAAYFCASSPGQTNEKLFFGSGTQLSVL.

The CDR3 nucleotides are TGTGCCTGGAGTGTCCCCCGGACAGGGGGGAATGTAGCCAAAAACATTCAGTACTTC. It specifies CAWSVPRTGGNVAKNIQYF. V usage is TRBV30 and J usage is TRBJ2-4; 10 bases agree with TRBD1. Germline lookup yields CDR1 GTSNPN and CDR2 SVGIG (reference sequence). There are 19 residues in the CDR3. With V trimmed by 0 bases and J by 0 bases, 11 bases remained unmatched. Filled out from reference TRBV30 and TRBJ2-4, the complete variable domain reads SQTIHQWPATLVQPVGSPLSLECTVEGTSNPNLYWYRQAAGRGLQLLFYSVGIGQISSEVPQNLSASRPQDRQFILSSKKLLLSDSGFYLCAWSVPRTGGNVAKNIQYFGAGTRLSVL.

CDR3 in amino acids: CAISESGQGNQPQHF. Here the CDR3 DNA reads TGTGCCATCAGTGAGTCAGGACAGGGCAATCAGCCCCAGCATTTT. This chain uses TRBV10-3 with TRBJ1-5, with 7 bases matching TRBD1. The germline CDR1 and CDR2 sequences are ENHRY and SYGVKD. The CDR3 covers 15 residues. V shed 0 bases, J shed 2 bases, and the junction held 1 base outside the gene matches.

The chain uses TRBV11-2 and TRBJ2-7; 7 positions match TRBD2. The length of the CDR3 is 15 residues. Per the germline V gene, CDR1 is SGHAT and CDR2 is FQNNGV. Losses at the gene ends were 5 bases for V and 2 bases for J; bases not matched to a gene: 9. This chain's CDR3 is CASSLLGGDAYEQYF. CDR3 bases: TGTGCCAGCAGCCTCTTGGGAGGGGACGCCTACGAGCAGTACTTC.

The genes are TRBV12-5 and TRBJ1-1; possibly TRBD1 for D (5 bases). V lost 0 bases and J lost 5, with 13 bases in between. The CDR3 is 15 amino acids. Germline V CDR1 and CDR2: LGHNT, FRNRAP. The CDR3 DNA is TGTGCTAGTGGTTTGGTACGGGCCGGGGGGACTGAAGCTTTCTTT. This translates into CASGLVRAGGTEAFF.